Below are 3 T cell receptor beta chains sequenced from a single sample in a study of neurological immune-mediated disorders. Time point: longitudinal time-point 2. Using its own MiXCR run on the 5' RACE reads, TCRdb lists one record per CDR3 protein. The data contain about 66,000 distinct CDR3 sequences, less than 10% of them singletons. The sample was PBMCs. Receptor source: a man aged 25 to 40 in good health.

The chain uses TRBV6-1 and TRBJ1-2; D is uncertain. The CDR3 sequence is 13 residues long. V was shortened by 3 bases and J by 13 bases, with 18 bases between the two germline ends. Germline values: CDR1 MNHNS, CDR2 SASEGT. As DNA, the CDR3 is TGTGCCAGCAGTGACCCCTATAAATATGGGTGCACCTTC. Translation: CASSDPYKYGCTF.

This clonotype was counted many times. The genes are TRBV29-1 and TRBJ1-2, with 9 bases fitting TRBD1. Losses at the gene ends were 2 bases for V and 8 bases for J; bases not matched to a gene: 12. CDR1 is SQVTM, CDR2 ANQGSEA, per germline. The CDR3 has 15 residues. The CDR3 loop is CSVESWGGQGMGYTF. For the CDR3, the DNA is TGCAGCGTTGAAAGCTGGGGCGGACAGGGGATGGGCTACACCTTC.

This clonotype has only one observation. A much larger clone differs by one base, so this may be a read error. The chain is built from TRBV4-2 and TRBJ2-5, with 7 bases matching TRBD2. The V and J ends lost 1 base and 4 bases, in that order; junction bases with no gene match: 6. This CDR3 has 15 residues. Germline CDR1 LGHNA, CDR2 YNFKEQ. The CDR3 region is CASSQAWPSGETQYF. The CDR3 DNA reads TGTGCCAGCAGCCAAGCCTGGCCTAGCGGAGAGACCCAGTACTTC.